Each of the 8 T cell receptor beta chains below was sequenced from the same sample in a study of OX40 agonist ivuxolimab in advanced cancers. TCRdb's table, derived via immunoSEQ multiplex PCR, lists solely in-frame clones and lacks some. The table shows about 120,000 clones, with 85% to 90% occurring only once. This specimen was CD4+ or CD8+ T cells sorted from blood, taken in a trial of the OX40 agonist ivuxolimab. These receptors all stem from an adult with an advanced solid tumor such as melanoma, head and neck, liver or kidney cancer.

The chain couples TRBV30 to TRBJ2-5; D remains unclear. The CDR3 has 11 residues. CDR1 is GTSNPN, CDR2 SVGIG, per germline (reference sequence). V shed 1 base and J shed 5 bases, with 5 bases lying between them. The CDR3: CAWSDRETQYF. CDR3 bases: TGTGCCTGGAGTGATCGTGAGACCCAGTACTTC.

This chain links TRBV19 with TRBJ2-1; 8 bases align to TRBD1. CDR1 is LNHDA, CDR2 SQIVND, per germline (reference sequence). The V and J ends lost 3 bases and 13 bases, in that order; junction bases with no gene match: 14. The CDR3 spans 15 residues. The CDR3 sequence: CASSIFLTGGSSQFF. DNA of the CDR3: TGTGCCAGTAGTATCTTCCTAACAGGGGGATCGTCCCAGTTCTTC. The full variable domain, with the rest looked up from reference TRBV19 and TRBJ2-1, is DGGITQSPKYLFRKEGQNVTLSCEQNLNHDAMYWYRQDPGQGLRLIYYSQIVNDFQKGDIAEGYSVSREKKESFPLTVTSAQKNPTAFYLCASSIFLTGGSSQFFGPGTRLTVL.

The chain recombines TRBV28 with TRBJ1-2, with D tentatively TRBD1 (5 bases). Germline V gene sequence: CDR1 MDHEN, CDR2 SYDVKM. V was clipped by 7 bases and J by 6 bases, with 9 bases between them. The CDR3 covers 11 residues. Here the CDR3 reads CASKFRDGYTF. The CDR3 DNA follows: TGTGCCAGCAAATTCAGGGATGGCTACACCTTC.

The J gene is TRBJ1-3, the V gene TRBV5-1; D ambiguous. The CDR3 consists of 15 residues. Trimming shortened V by 0 bases and J by 4 bases, and 11 bases separated the two germline ends. The germline V gene has CDR1 SGHRS and CDR2 YFSETQ. For the CDR3, the DNA is TGCGCCAGCAGCTTGGACTTGCGTTCGGGAAACACCATATATTTT. This encodes CASSLDLRSGNTIYF.

This chain uses TRBV10-3 with TRBJ1-6; no clear D. The CDR3 consists of 13 residues. CDR1 is ENHRY, CDR2 SYGVKD, per germline. With 3 bases removed from V and 9 bases from J, the gap between germline ends came to 9 bases. The CDR3 reads CAISDDTFSPLHF. Here the CDR3 DNA reads TGTGCCATCAGTGACGACACTTTTTCACCCCTCCACTTT.

This sequence joins TRBV9 and TRBJ2-5, with TRBD1 matching 7 bases. V lost 0 bases, J lost 2 bases, and 4 bases stayed unmatched. CDR3 length equals 15 residues. Germline V gene data show CDR1 as SGDLS and CDR2 as YYNGEE. The CDR3 nucleotides are TGTGCCAGCAGCGTAGGTCCCAGGGGGCAAGAGACCCAGTACTTC. Its protein product is CASSVGPRGQETQYF.

This clone was picked up one time. V gene TRBV30 combines with J gene TRBJ1-2, with D perhaps TRBD1 (5 bases). V lost 4 bases, J lost 8 bases, and 20 bases lay in between. CDR1 GTSNPN and CDR2 SVGIG come from the germline V gene (reference sequence). The CDR3 consists of 14 residues. In nucleotides, the CDR3 is TGTGCCTGGAAGAGGGGTGGGTTTGCGAGGGGCTACACCTTC. This encodes CAWKRGGFARGYTF.

The CDR3 bases are TGTGCCAGCAGCTTAACAGGGTATGGCTACACCTTC. Encoded protein: CASSLTGYGYTF. The chain couples TRBV5-6 to TRBJ1-2; D possibly corresponds to TRBD1 (6 bases). The CDR3 is 12 amino acids. The V gene lost 2 bases and the J gene lost 5 bases, with 7 bases spanning the gap. Germline assignment: CDR1 SGHDT and CDR2 YYEEEE.